These T cell receptor beta chains were read from a single sample in a study of identical twins. Each CDR3 protein is one row after TCRdb ran MiXCR on the 5' RACE reads. The table has fewer than 650,000 distinct CDR3 sequences, about 7% seen once. These data are also associated with another study on yellow fever vaccine responses in identical twins.

Input material: PBMCs. These receptors came from a woman in her late teens or twenties in good health. Both conserved end residues are part of each CDR3. The order of the fields is J gene, clone size, V gene, D gene, CDR3 protein, CDR3 DNA. D genes are given only for firm matches. Size is omitted from some rows. Given values are once, few, many or a class for expanded clones.

J gene: TRBJ1-2
clone size: many
V gene: TRBV10-3
D gene: NA
CDR3 protein: CAISDYGSTNYGYTF
CDR3 DNA: TGTGCCATCAGTGACTATGGGAGTACTAACTATGGCTACACCTTC

J gene: TRBJ2-7
clone size: NA
V gene: TRBV12-3/TRBV12-4
D gene: TRBD2
CDR3 protein: CASSSAVLAGELYEQYF
CDR3 DNA: TGTGCCAGCAGTTCCGCCGTACTAGCGGGAGAATTGTACGAGCAGTACTTC

J gene: TRBJ2-3
clone size: few
V gene: TRBV25-1
D gene: TRBD1
CDR3 protein: CASSEYRGDTQYF
CDR3 DNA: TGTGCCAGCAGTGAGTACAGGGGGGATACGCAGTATTTT

J gene: TRBJ1-5
clone size: NA
V gene: TRBV6-1
D gene: NA
CDR3 protein: CASSVPGTHFNQPQHF
CDR3 DNA: TGTGCCAGCAGTGTCCCGGGGACCCATTTCAATCAGCCCCAGCATTTT

J gene: TRBJ2-3
clone size: NA
V gene: TRBV6-1
D gene: TRBD2
CDR3 protein: CASTYGTTTDTQYF
CDR3 DNA: TGTGCCAGCACCTACGGGACTACCACAGATACGCAGTATTTT

J gene: TRBJ2-4
clone size: many
V gene: TRBV6-6
D gene: NA
CDR3 protein: CASTDWGIQYF
CDR3 DNA: TGTGCCAGCACCGACTGGGGGATTCAGTACTTC

J gene: TRBJ2-1
clone size: few
V gene: TRBV5-1
D gene: TRBD1
CDR3 protein: CASSSGQGIKGEQFF
CDR3 DNA: TGCGCCAGCAGCTCGGGACAGGGAATAAAGGGTGAGCAGTTCTTC

J gene: TRBJ2-5
clone size: NA
V gene: TRBV20-1
D gene: TRBD2
CDR3 protein: CSARLTSGGRQETQYF
CDR3 DNA: TGCAGTGCTAGGTTGACTAGCGGGGGGAGGCAGGAGACCCAGTACTTC

J gene: TRBJ2-1
clone size: NA
V gene: TRBV11-2
D gene: NA
CDR3 protein: CASSHSTEQFF
CDR3 DNA: TGTGCCAGCAGCCACTCCACCGAGCAGTTCTTC

J gene: TRBJ2-5
clone size: many
V gene: TRBV4-1
D gene: TRBD2
CDR3 protein: CASSLTSGETQYF
CDR3 DNA: TGTGCCAGCAGTTTGACTAGCGGCGAGACCCAGTACTTC

J gene: TRBJ2-3
clone size: NA
V gene: TRBV12-3/TRBV12-4
D gene: NA
CDR3 protein: CASTLRGSDTQYF
CDR3 DNA: TGTGCCAGCACCCTCAGGGGTTCAGATACGCAGTATTTT

J gene: TRBJ2-3
clone size: NA
V gene: TRBV19
D gene: TRBD2
CDR3 protein: CASRDGGASSDTQYF
CDR3 DNA: TGTGCCAGTAGGGACGGGGGGGCCTCGTCAGATACGCAGTATTTT

J gene: TRBJ2-1
clone size: NA
V gene: TRBV19
D gene: TRBD1
CDR3 protein: CASGDRDRGNEQFF
CDR3 DNA: TGTGCCAGTGGAGACCGGGACAGGGGCAATGAGCAGTTCTTC

J gene: TRBJ2-5
clone size: few
V gene: TRBV5-1
D gene: NA
CDR3 protein: CASRGGGTQETQYF
CDR3 DNA: TGCGCCAGCAGAGGAGGAGGGACCCAAGAGACCCAGTACTTC

J gene: TRBJ1-1
clone size: NA
V gene: TRBV7-6
D gene: NA
CDR3 protein: CASSPLGGLDTEAFF
CDR3 DNA: TGTGCCAGCAGCCCCCTTGGAGGGTTGGACACTGAAGCTTTCTTT

J gene: TRBJ2-7
clone size: NA
V gene: TRBV24-1
D gene: TRBD1
CDR3 protein: CATGGQGYEQYF
CDR3 DNA: TGTGCCACAGGGGGACAGGGCTACGAGCAGTACTTC

J gene: TRBJ2-1
clone size: NA
V gene: TRBV7-9
D gene: TRBD2
CDR3 protein: CASSPRGGLSSYNEQFF
CDR3 DNA: TGTGCCAGCAGTCCTCGGGGGGGACTTAGCTCCTACAATGAGCAGTTCTTC

J gene: TRBJ2-2
clone size: NA
V gene: TRBV6-7
D gene: TRBD2
CDR3 protein: CASSYPRTSGGLNTGELFF
CDR3 DNA: TGTGCCAGCAGTTACCCCCGGACTAGCGGGGGACTGAACACCGGGGAGCTGTTTTTT

J gene: TRBJ2-3
clone size: once
V gene: TRBV11-2
D gene: NA
CDR3 protein: CASSLKLGKATDTQYF
CDR3 DNA: TGTGCCAGCAGCTTGAAGTTAGGGAAGGCCACAGATACGCAGTATTTT

J gene: TRBJ2-1
clone size: NA
V gene: TRBV11-3
D gene: TRBD1
CDR3 protein: CASRQPGQVYNEQFF
CDR3 DNA: TGTGCCAGCAGGCAACCAGGACAGGTTTACAATGAGCAGTTCTTC

J gene: TRBJ2-4
clone size: NA
V gene: TRBV29-1
D gene: NA
CDR3 protein: CSVEGREDIQYF
CDR3 DNA: TGCAGCGTTGAGGGCAGGGAGGACATTCAGTACTTC

J gene: TRBJ2-1
clone size: NA
V gene: TRBV27
D gene: TRBD1
CDR3 protein: CASTHETGGLNEQFF
CDR3 DNA: TGTGCCAGCACCCACGAGACAGGGGGCTTGAATGAGCAGTTCTTC

J gene: TRBJ2-1
clone size: few
V gene: TRBV28
D gene: NA
CDR3 protein: CASSYPGSQSSYNEQFF
CDR3 DNA: TGTGCCAGCAGTTATCCGGGCAGTCAGAGCTCCTACAATGAGCAGTTCTTC

J gene: TRBJ1-3
clone size: many
V gene: TRBV20-1
D gene: TRBD1
CDR3 protein: CSARPTGSGNTIYF
CDR3 DNA: TGCAGTGCTCGACCGACAGGGTCTGGAAACACCATATATTTT

J gene: TRBJ2-1
clone size: NA
V gene: TRBV18
D gene: NA
CDR3 protein: CASSPPKGLGGYNEQFF
CDR3 DNA: TGTGCCAGCTCACCTCCTAAAGGACTCGGTGGGTACAATGAGCAGTTCTTC

J gene: TRBJ2-1
clone size: NA
V gene: TRBV5-1
D gene: NA
CDR3 protein: CASSSTARGTNEQFF
CDR3 DNA: TGCGCCAGCAGCTCGACGGCCAGGGGCACCAATGAGCAGTTCTTC

J gene: TRBJ1-1
clone size: few
V gene: TRBV7-3
D gene: NA
CDR3 protein: CASSLTAHSNTEAFF
CDR3 DNA: TGTGCCAGCAGCTTAACGGCGCACTCGAACACTGAAGCTTTCTTT

J gene: TRBJ2-3
clone size: NA
V gene: TRBV7-7
D gene: TRBD2
CDR3 protein: CASSLRTSGAPSTDTQYF
CDR3 DNA: TGTGCCAGCAGCTTAAGAACTAGCGGGGCTCCTAGCACAGATACGCAGTATTTT

J gene: TRBJ2-1
clone size: NA
V gene: TRBV29-1
D gene: NA
CDR3 protein: CSVVPWAGPSYNEQFF
CDR3 DNA: TGCAGCGTTGTCCCCTGGGCGGGACCTTCCTACAATGAGCAGTTCTTC

J gene: TRBJ2-7
clone size: few
V gene: TRBV5-1
D gene: NA
CDR3 protein: CASSLERLTEQYF
CDR3 DNA: TGCGCCAGCAGCTTGGAGAGACTCACGGAGCAGTACTTC

J gene: TRBJ1-1
clone size: NA
V gene: TRBV28
D gene: TRBD1
CDR3 protein: CASSFSTGSSFF
CDR3 DNA: TGTGCCAGCAGTTTTTCGACAGGGTCATCTTTCTTT

J gene: TRBJ2-2
clone size: many
V gene: TRBV24-1
D gene: TRBD1
CDR3 protein: CATSISGQTNTGELFF
CDR3 DNA: TGTGCCACCTCCATATCGGGACAGACGAACACCGGGGAGCTGTTTTTT

J gene: TRBJ1-1
clone size: NA
V gene: TRBV2
D gene: NA
CDR3 protein: CASSNSRTVTEAFF
CDR3 DNA: TGTGCCAGCAGTAATTCACGGACAGTGACTGAAGCTTTCTTT

J gene: TRBJ2-7
clone size: few
V gene: TRBV20-1
D gene: TRBD2
CDR3 protein: CSARIREGLFEQYF
CDR3 DNA: TGCAGTGCTAGAATTCGGGAGGGCCTCTTCGAGCAGTACTTC

J gene: TRBJ1-3
clone size: few
V gene: TRBV10-3
D gene: TRBD1
CDR3 protein: CAIQDRPGNTIYF
CDR3 DNA: TGTGCCATCCAGGACAGGCCTGGAAACACCATATATTTT

J gene: TRBJ2-3
clone size: NA
V gene: TRBV19
D gene: TRBD1
CDR3 protein: CASSETGVSGGDTQYF
CDR3 DNA: TGTGCCAGTAGTGAAACAGGGGTGTCTGGCGGGGATACGCAGTATTTT

J gene: TRBJ2-3
clone size: many
V gene: TRBV25-1
D gene: NA
CDR3 protein: CASSDRHRDTQYF
CDR3 DNA: TGTGCCAGCAGTGACCGCCACCGGGATACGCAGTATTTT

J gene: TRBJ2-7
clone size: many
V gene: TRBV20-1
D gene: NA
CDR3 protein: CSATRDLYEQYF
CDR3 DNA: TGCAGTGCTACCCGGGACTTATACGAGCAGTACTTC

J gene: TRBJ1-4
clone size: many
V gene: TRBV29-1
D gene: TRBD1
CDR3 protein: CSVQTGTGANEKLFF
CDR3 DNA: TGCAGCGTTCAGACAGGGACGGGGGCTAATGAAAAACTGTTTTTT

J gene: TRBJ1-1
clone size: few
V gene: TRBV6-2/TRBV6-3
D gene: TRBD1
CDR3 protein: CASSQGAVFTEAFF
CDR3 DNA: TGTGCCAGCTCACAGGGGGCTGTATTCACTGAAGCTTTCTTT

J gene: TRBJ2-5
clone size: many
V gene: TRBV2
D gene: TRBD2
CDR3 protein: CASKRGLAAGETQYF
CDR3 DNA: TGTGCCAGCAAAAGAGGACTAGCGGCTGGGGAGACCCAGTACTTC

J gene: TRBJ2-5
clone size: NA
V gene: TRBV20-1
D gene: NA
CDR3 protein: CSANLGAAQETQYF
CDR3 DNA: TGCAGTGCTAACCTAGGGGCAGCCCAAGAGACCCAGTACTTC

J gene: TRBJ1-6
clone size: few
V gene: TRBV12-3/TRBV12-4
D gene: NA
CDR3 protein: CASSFWQINSPLHF
CDR3 DNA: TGTGCCAGCAGTTTCTGGCAGATTAATTCACCCCTCCACTTT

J gene: TRBJ2-4
clone size: many
V gene: TRBV12-3/TRBV12-4
D gene: TRBD1
CDR3 protein: CASSLSVTGKNIQYF
CDR3 DNA: TGTGCCAGCAGTTTATCTGTGACAGGGAAAAACATTCAGTACTTC

J gene: TRBJ2-1
clone size: NA
V gene: TRBV5-5
D gene: NA
CDR3 protein: CASSSDFSSYNEQFF
CDR3 DNA: TGTGCCAGCAGCTCGGACTTCAGCTCCTACAATGAGCAGTTCTTC

J gene: TRBJ2-2
clone size: few
V gene: TRBV9
D gene: NA
CDR3 protein: CASSVAVGVDTGELFF
CDR3 DNA: TGTGCCAGCAGCGTAGCGGTGGGAGTAGACACCGGGGAGCTGTTTTTT

J gene: TRBJ2-2
clone size: many
V gene: TRBV10-2
D gene: NA
CDR3 protein: CASSESRTGELFF
CDR3 DNA: TGCGCCAGCAGTGAGTCGAGGACCGGGGAGCTGTTTTTT

J gene: TRBJ2-6
clone size: few
V gene: TRBV5-1
D gene: TRBD1
CDR3 protein: CASGGQGKTSGANVLTF
CDR3 DNA: TGCGCCAGCGGTGGACAGGGGAAGACCTCTGGGGCCAACGTCCTGACTTTC

J gene: TRBJ2-7
clone size: NA
V gene: TRBV29-1
D gene: NA
CDR3 protein: CSVQVEDGGYEQYF
CDR3 DNA: TGCAGCGTTCAAGTCGAGGACGGAGGCTACGAGCAGTACTTC

J gene: TRBJ2-5
clone size: many
V gene: TRBV5-1
D gene: TRBD2
CDR3 protein: CASSLGLAEFQETQYF
CDR3 DNA: TGCGCCAGCAGCTTGGGGCTAGCGGAATTCCAAGAGACCCAGTACTTC

J gene: TRBJ2-3
clone size: many
V gene: TRBV7-9
D gene: TRBD1
CDR3 protein: CASSPGQGADTQYF
CDR3 DNA: TGTGCCAGCAGCCCGGGACAGGGTGCAGATACGCAGTATTTT

J gene: TRBJ2-5
clone size: few
V gene: TRBV20-1
D gene: TRBD1
CDR3 protein: CSARVPLGQGAQETQYF
CDR3 DNA: TGCAGTGCTAGGGTTCCCCTGGGACAGGGAGCCCAAGAGACCCAGTACTTC

J gene: TRBJ2-3
clone size: few
V gene: TRBV11-2
D gene: NA
CDR3 protein: CASSLGWGGDTQYF
CDR3 DNA: TGTGCCAGCAGCTTAGGGTGGGGTGGAGATACGCAGTATTTT

J gene: TRBJ2-7
clone size: NA
V gene: TRBV27
D gene: TRBD1
CDR3 protein: CASRADRVAYEQYF
CDR3 DNA: TGTGCCAGCAGGGCCGACAGGGTCGCCTACGAGCAGTACTTC

J gene: TRBJ2-7
clone size: NA
V gene: TRBV3-1
D gene: NA
CDR3 protein: CASSQVHLGGYEQYF
CDR3 DNA: TGTGCCAGCAGCCAAGTTCATCTCGGAGGGTACGAGCAGTACTTC

J gene: TRBJ2-4
clone size: NA
V gene: TRBV11-2
D gene: TRBD2
CDR3 protein: CASSSHLAGGPTSKNIQYF
CDR3 DNA: TGTGCCAGCAGCTCCCATCTAGCGGGAGGGCCTACGTCCAAAAACATTCAGTACTTC

J gene: TRBJ1-3
clone size: NA
V gene: TRBV5-1
D gene: NA
CDR3 protein: CASSLGAEYSGNTIYF
CDR3 DNA: TGCGCCAGCAGCTTGGGGGCGGAATACTCTGGAAACACCATATATTTT